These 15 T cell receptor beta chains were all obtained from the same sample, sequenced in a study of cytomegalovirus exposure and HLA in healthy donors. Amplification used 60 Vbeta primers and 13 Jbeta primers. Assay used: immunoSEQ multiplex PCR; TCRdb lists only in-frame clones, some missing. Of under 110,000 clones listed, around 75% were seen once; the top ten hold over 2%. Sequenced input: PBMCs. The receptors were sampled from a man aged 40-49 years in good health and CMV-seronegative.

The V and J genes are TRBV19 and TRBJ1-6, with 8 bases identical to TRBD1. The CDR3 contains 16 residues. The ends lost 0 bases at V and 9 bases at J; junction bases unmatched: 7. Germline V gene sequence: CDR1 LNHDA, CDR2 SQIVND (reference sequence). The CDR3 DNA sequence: TGTGCCAGTAGTATAGATCCGGGCAGGGGGCGTTCACCCCTCCACTTT. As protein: CASSIDPGRGRSPLHF.

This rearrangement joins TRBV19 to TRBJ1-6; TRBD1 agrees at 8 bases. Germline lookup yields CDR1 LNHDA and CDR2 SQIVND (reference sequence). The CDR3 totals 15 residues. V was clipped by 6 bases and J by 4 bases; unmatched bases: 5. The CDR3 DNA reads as TGTGCCAGTAGCCCCGGGACAGGATATAATTCACCCCTCCACTTT. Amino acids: CASSPGTGYNSPLHF.

CDR3 DNA sequence: TGTGCCAGCAGCCAAGAAGTACCTCCCGGAGGCGGGGAGCTGTTTTTT. As protein: CASSQEVPPGGGELFF. The chain carries TRBV4-2 and TRBJ2-2; a possible D gene is TRBD2 (5 bases). V was trimmed by 0 bases and J by 7 bases, leaving 15 bases between them. CDR1 is LGHNA, CDR2 YNFKEQ, per germline. The CDR3 length is 16 residues.

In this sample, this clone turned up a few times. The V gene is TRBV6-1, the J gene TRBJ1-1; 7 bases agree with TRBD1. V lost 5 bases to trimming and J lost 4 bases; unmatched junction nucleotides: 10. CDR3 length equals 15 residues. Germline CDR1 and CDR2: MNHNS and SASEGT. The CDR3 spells CASSSRGQGVTEAFF. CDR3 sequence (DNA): TGTGCCAGCAGTTCCCGGGGGCAGGGGGTCACTGAAGCTTTCTTT.

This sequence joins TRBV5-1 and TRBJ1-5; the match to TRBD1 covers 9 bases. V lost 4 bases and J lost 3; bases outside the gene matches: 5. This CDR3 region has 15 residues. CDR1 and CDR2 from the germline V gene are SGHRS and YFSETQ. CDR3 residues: CASSPGQGFNQPQHF. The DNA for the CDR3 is TGCGCCAGCAGCCCGGGACAGGGTTTCAATCAGCCCCAGCATTTT.

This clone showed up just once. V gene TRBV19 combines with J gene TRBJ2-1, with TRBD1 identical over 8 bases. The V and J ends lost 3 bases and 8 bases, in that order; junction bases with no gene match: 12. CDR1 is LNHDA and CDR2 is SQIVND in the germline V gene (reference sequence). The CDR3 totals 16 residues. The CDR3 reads CASSIPLGTGLHEQFF. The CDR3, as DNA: TGTGCCAGTAGTATCCCTCTCGGGACAGGATTGCATGAGCAGTTCTTC.

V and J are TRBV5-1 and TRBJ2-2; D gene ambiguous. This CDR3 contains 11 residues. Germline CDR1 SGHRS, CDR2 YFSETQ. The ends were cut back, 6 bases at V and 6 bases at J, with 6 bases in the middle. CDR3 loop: CASTFAGELFF. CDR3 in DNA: TGCGCCAGCACCTTCGCCGGGGAGCTGTTTTTT.

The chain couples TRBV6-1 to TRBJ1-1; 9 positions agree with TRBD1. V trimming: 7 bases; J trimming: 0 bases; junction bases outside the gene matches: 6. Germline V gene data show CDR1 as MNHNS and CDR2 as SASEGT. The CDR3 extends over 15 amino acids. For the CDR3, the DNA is TGTGCCAGCAACTACAGGGGGCAAATGAACACTGAAGCTTTCTTT. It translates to CASNYRGQMNTEAFF.

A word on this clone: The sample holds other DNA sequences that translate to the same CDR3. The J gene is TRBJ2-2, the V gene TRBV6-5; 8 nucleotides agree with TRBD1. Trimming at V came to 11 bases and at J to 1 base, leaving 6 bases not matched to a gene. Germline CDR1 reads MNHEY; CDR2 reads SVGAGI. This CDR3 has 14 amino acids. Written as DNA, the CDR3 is TGTGCCGCCGGGGACAGGATGAACACCGGGGAGCTGTTTTTT. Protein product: CAAGDRMNTGELFF.

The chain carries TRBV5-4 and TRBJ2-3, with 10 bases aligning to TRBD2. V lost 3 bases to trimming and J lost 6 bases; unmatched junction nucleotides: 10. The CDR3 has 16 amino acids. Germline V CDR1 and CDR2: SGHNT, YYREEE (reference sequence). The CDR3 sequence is CASSSQSGGAPDTQYF. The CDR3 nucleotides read TGTGCCAGCAGCTCTCAGAGCGGGGGGGCCCCGGATACGCAGTATTTT.

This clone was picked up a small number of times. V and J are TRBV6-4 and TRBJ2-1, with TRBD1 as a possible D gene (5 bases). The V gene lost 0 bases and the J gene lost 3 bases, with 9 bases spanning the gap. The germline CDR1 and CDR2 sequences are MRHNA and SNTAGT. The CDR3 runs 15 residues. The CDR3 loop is CASSDSTQGYNEQFF. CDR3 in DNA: TGTGCCAGCAGTGACTCGACTCAGGGCTACAATGAGCAGTTCTTC.

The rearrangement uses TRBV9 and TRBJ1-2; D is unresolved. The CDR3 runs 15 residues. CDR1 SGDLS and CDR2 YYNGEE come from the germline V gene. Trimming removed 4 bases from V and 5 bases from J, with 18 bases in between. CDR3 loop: CASSSSYRVLYGYTF. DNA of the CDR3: TGTGCCAGCAGCTCATCCTACCGGGTTCTATATGGCTACACCTTC.

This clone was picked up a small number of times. CDR3 protein: CASSKGGGRGHGYTF. The CDR3 nucleotides are TGTGCCAGCAGCAAAGGGGGGGGCAGGGGGCATGGCTACACCTTC. The rearrangement uses TRBV21-1 and TRBJ1-2; TRBD1 was called by the table and not checked on the DNA. TRBV21-1 is described as a pseudogene. CDR3 length: 15 residues.

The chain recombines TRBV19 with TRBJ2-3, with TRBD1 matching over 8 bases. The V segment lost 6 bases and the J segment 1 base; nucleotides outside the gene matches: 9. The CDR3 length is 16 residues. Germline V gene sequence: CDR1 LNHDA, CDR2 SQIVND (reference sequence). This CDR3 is CASSPTGGRGTDTQYF. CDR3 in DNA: TGTGCCAGTAGCCCAACAGGGGGTCGGGGCACAGATACGCAGTATTTT.

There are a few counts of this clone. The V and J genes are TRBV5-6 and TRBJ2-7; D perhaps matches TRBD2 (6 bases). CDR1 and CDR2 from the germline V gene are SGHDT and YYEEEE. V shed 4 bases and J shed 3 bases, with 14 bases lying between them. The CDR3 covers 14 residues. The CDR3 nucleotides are TGTGCCAGCAGCCCTATGACTAGTTTCTACGAGCAGTACTTC. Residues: CASSPMTSFYEQYF.